This is a list of T cell receptor beta chains from one sample in a study of blood T cells in healthy people across ages. MiXCR was run by TCRdb on the 5' RACE reads, yielding one entry per CDR3 protein. The sample lists 1.5 million or so distinct CDR3 sequences, roughly 43% seen once, with about 4.1% in the top ten. The sample taken for sequencing was blood. The receptors come from a woman aged 18 to 35 in good health. CDR3s include the opening cysteine and the closing phenylalanine or tryptophan. A D gene is named only where the DNA matches it firmly. Clone size appears in some rows only: once, few, many, or a class for an expanded clone.

NA | TRBJ2-3 | NA | TRBV11-2 | TGTGCCGGCAGCACCCCCTCTTCAAGCCAGTATTTT | CAGSTPSSSQYF
few | TRBJ1-4 | NA | TRBV12-3/TRBV12-4 | TGTGCCAGCAAGGAGGGGAAGAATGAAAAACTGTTTTTT | CASKEGKNEKLFF
few | TRBJ2-1 | NA | TRBV27 | TGTGCCAGTTCCTTTCTTGGTGGTGTCGATGAGCAGTTCTTC | CASSFLGGVDEQFF
NA | TRBJ2-1 | NA | TRBV7-2 | TGTGCCAGCAGCTTAGAATCTGGCAGGGAGAATGAGCAGTTCTTC | CASSLESGRENEQFF
few | TRBJ1-2 | TRBD1 | TRBV20-1 | TGCAGTGCTATGACAGGGGACTATGGCTACACCTTC | CSAMTGDYGYTF
few | TRBJ2-3 | NA | TRBV12-3/TRBV12-4 | TGTGCCAGCAGTTTAGCGGGGCCCCCCCATACGCAGTATTTT | CASSLAGPPHTQYF
few | TRBJ2-3 | NA | TRBV12-3/TRBV12-4 | TGTGCCAGCAGTTTGGATAGTTGGGCAGATACGCAGTATTTT | CASSLDSWADTQYF
NA | TRBJ2-7 | NA | TRBV6-5 | TGTGCCAGCAGTTCCCCGAGGGCGTCCGAGCAGTACTTC | CASSSPRASEQYF
once | TRBJ2-1 | TRBD2 | TRBV19 | TGTGCCAGTAGAACCCTTGGGACCGGGGGGAATGAGCAGTTCTTC | CASRTLGTGGNEQFF
NA | TRBJ1-2 | NA | TRBV2 | TGTGCCAGCAGTGCAATGGGCGAACAGGCCCTGGGGTATGGCTACACCTTC | CASSAMGEQALGYGYTF
NA | TRBJ1-1 | NA | TRBV16 | TGTGCCAGCAGCCGATCAAGGGGATACACTGAAGCTTTCTTT | CASSRSRGYTEAFF
few | TRBJ2-2 | TRBD1 | TRBV11-1 | TGTGCCAGCAGCTTCCGGGACAGCCTGATTCTCGGGGAGCTGTTTTTT | CASSFRDSLILGELFF
NA | TRBJ2-3 | TRBD2 | TRBV20-1 | TGCAGTGCTAGTGTAGCGGGCAACACAGATACGCAGTATTTT | CSASVAGNTDTQYF
many | TRBJ2-7 | NA | TRBV7-6 | TGTGCCAGCAGCTCGGCGGGTTCCTACGAGCAGTACTTC | CASSSAGSYEQYF
few | TRBJ2-7 | NA | TRBV20-1 | TGCAGTGCTGTTTGGCAGGGCTACACCTACGAGCAGTACTTC | CSAVWQGYTYEQYF
NA | TRBJ1-5 | NA | TRBV6-2/TRBV6-3 | TGTGCCAGCAGTTGGTCGTGGGCACGCCAGCTCCATCAGCCCCAGCATTTT | CASSWSWARQLHQPQHF
few | TRBJ2-1 | TRBD2 | TRBV20-1 | TGCAGTGCTAGTGAACCCCCGGGACTAGCGGATGAGCAGTTCTTC | CSASEPPGLADEQFF
few | TRBJ2-1 | NA | TRBV5-6 | TGTGCCAGCAGCTTGGCCCGGGATGCTTACAATGAGCAGTTCTTC | CASSLARDAYNEQFF
NA | TRBJ2-7 | NA | TRBV25-1 | TGTGCCAGCCTAGGGAGCGGGACAAGGAGCTCCTACAAGGAGCAGTACTTC | CASLGSGTRSSYKEQYF
few | TRBJ2-3 | NA | TRBV20-1 | TGCAGTGCTTCAGGGGTTGTGGGCACAGATACGCAGTATTTT | CSASGVVGTDTQYF
NA | TRBJ2-7 | NA | TRBV30 | TGTGCCTGGAGTGTACAGGGAGGCGAGCAGTACTTC | CAWSVQGGEQYF
NA | TRBJ2-1 | TRBD2 | TRBV27 | TGTGCCTGCAGTTTCGGGACTAGCGGCTCCAATGAGCAGTTCTTC | CACSFGTSGSNEQFF
NA | TRBJ1-4 | NA | TRBV9 | TGTGCCAGCAGCGCCCTTGGGGGTTACGAAAAACTGTTTTTT | CASSALGGYEKLFF
few | TRBJ2-1 | NA | TRBV24-1 | TGTGCCACCAGTGATCCGGACGCGTACGGTGAGCAGTTCTTC | CATSDPDAYGEQFF
NA | TRBJ2-7 | NA | TRBV28 | TGTGCCAGCAAGAGGCGGTTTGGGAGCGAGCAGTACTTC | CASKRRFGSEQYF